This T cell receptor beta chain was observed in a study of cytomegalovirus exposure and HLA in healthy donors. As to this clone: The antigen is undetermined.

Broader study findings: Presence/absence analyses assumed roughly uniform sequencing depth across donors, which may not hold.

The PCR employed 60 Vbeta primers together with 13 Jbeta primers. The data were produced by immunoSEQ multiplex PCR, yet TCRdb's version contains in-frame clones alone and is incomplete. The repertoire includes over 150,000 clones, 70% to 85% of them detected once, and 1.2% sits in the top ten. The CDR3 extends over 15 amino acids. Germline CDR1 and CDR2: SEHNR and FQNEAQ (reference sequence). V lost 5 bases to trimming and J lost 3 bases; unmatched junction nucleotides: 7. The chain combines TRBV7-9 with TRBJ2-3, with 8 bases aligning to TRBD1. The material sequenced was PBMCs. This TCR came from a girl aged 2-10 years in good health and CMV-seropositive. The CDR3 reads CASSPSDRVTDTQYF. The CDR3 DNA follows: TGTGCCAGCAGCCCCTCGGACAGGGTTACAGATACGCAGTATTTT.